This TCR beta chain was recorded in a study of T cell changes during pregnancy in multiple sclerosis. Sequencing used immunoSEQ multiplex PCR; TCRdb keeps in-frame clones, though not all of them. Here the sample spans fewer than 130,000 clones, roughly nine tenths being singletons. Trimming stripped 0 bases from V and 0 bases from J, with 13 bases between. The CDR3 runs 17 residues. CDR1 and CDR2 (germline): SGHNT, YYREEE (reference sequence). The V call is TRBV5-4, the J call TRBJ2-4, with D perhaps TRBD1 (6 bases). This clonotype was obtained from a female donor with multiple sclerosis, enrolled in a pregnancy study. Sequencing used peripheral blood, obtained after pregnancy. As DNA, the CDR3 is TGTGCCAGCAGCTTGGGGGGGCAGGCCTTAGCCAAAAACATTCAGTACTTC. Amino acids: CASSLGGQALAKNIQYF.